This T cell receptor beta chain was captured in a study of CD8 T cells in ankylosing spondylitis (dated by TCRdb to between 2016 and 2019). A note on the overall study: T cell receptor beta repertoires were profiled in healthy donors and ankylosing spondylitis patients so that disease-linked TCR variants could be found. The full study cohort comprised some 27 ankylosing spondylitis patients and 110 or so healthy donors. Peripheral blood was sampled, and synovial fluid was additionally collected from ankylosing spondylitis patients. The full study reports these points: Blood from ankylosing spondylitis patients appeared to be characterized by a TCR beta motif made up of eight highly homologous amino acid variants. Some motif variants were previously reported in synovial fluid and blood of reactive arthritis patients, suggesting common disease-initiation mechanisms. The disease-linked clones were reported as significantly enriched in matched synovial fluid samples from ankylosing spondylitis patients. The disease-linked clones showed a CD8+ phenotype and occurred at relatively low frequencies in peripheral blood.

Sequencing relied on an Illumina HiSeq 2500. Quantitative 5'-RACE with molecular barcodes was used to prepare TCR beta libraries. In the authors' own workflow: A new computational method, built on a probabilistic model of VDJ rearrangement, was used to identify disease-linked TCR variants. TCRdb redid the processing of the public reads, applying fastp at Q25 and MiXCR, and retained in-frame beta chains. CDR3 protein sequences are deduplicated, and each keeps its most common genes and DNA. The V and J calls and clone size come from TCRdb's table, not from the authors' own analysis. Recorded for this sample are a few hundred thousand distinct CDR3 sequences; approximately 20% of them occurred a single time. The ten largest clones represent about two fifths of the sample. Remarks on this clonotype: There is no known antigen for this receptor. No much larger clonotype is one base removed from it; base qualities were not supplied.

Inclusive of the bounding cysteine and phenylalanine, the CDR3 is 19 residues long. The DNA shown is the 57-base CDR3, in frame from base 1. As encoded in the germline V gene, CDR1 is MNHEY while CDR2 is SVGAGI. V is pared back by 2 bases and J by 8 bases, with 28 bases lying between the germline termini. This clonotype originated in a male donor with ankylosing spondylitis. The specimen sequenced was blood, either unsorted or a sorted T cell fraction (not recorded which). The chain uses TRBV6-5 and TRBJ2-1; possibly the D gene is TRBD2, per 5 matching bases. The CDR3 sequence is CASSYITHRGLALVDEQFF. The DNA sequence is TGTGCCAGCAGTTACATCACCCACCGCGGTCTAGCTTTAGTCGATGAGCAGTTCTTC.